This TCR beta chain stems from a study of T-cell reconstitution after alpha-beta-depleted transplantation in children. Overall study results and limits: By about two months after transplant, alpha-beta T cells reportedly arose from several hundred graft clones that had expanded. The high TCRbeta diversity at day 60 in some patients came from surviving recipient T cells and thymic progenitors. T-cell counts and diversity were attributed mostly to newly produced T cells one year after transplant.

A library of TCRbeta sequences, prepared with unique molecular identifiers, was generated. In TCRdb, the PCR reads were re-called with MiXCR into one record per CDR3 protein. Here the sample spans roughly 500,000 distinct CDR3 sequences, roughly a tenth being singletons. Many counts were recorded for this clonotype. Its antigen is as yet unknown. CDR3 length equals 15 residues. Germline trimming cut 5 bases from V and 2 bases from J; bases unmatched to any gene: 5. Germline V gene sequence: CDR1 PRHDT, CDR2 FYEKMQ (reference sequence). V and J are TRBV13 and TRBJ2-1, with 8 bases matching TRBD1. This TCR came from a child aged 2 to 10 with inherited bone marrow failure, due to receive a stem cell transplant. The material sequenced was PBMCs, taken before TCRalphabeta/CD19-depleted stem cell transplant. The CDR3 DNA reads TGTGCCAGCAGCAACCAGGGGGCAGCCTACAATGAGCAGTTCTTC. It yields the protein CASSNQGAAYNEQFF.